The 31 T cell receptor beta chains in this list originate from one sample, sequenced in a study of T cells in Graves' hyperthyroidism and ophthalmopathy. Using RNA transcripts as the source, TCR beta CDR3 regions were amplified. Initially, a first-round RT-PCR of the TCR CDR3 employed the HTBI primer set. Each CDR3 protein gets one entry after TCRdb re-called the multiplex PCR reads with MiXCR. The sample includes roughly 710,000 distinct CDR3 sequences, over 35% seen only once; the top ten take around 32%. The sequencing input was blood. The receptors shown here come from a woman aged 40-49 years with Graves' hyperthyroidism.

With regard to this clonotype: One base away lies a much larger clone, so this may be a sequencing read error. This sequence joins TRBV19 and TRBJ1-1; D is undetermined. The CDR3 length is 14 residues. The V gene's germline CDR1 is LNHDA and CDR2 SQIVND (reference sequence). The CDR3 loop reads CAGRGQSMNTEAFF. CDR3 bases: TGTGCCGGTAGAGGCCAGAGCATGAACACTGAAGCTTTCTTT.

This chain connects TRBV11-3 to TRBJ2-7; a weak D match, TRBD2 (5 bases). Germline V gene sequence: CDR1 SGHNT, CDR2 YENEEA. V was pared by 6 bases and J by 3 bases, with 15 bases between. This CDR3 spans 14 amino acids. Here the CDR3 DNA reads TGTGCCAGCAGTTTCTCAGGCAGCGGCTACGAGCAGTACTTC. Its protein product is CASSFSGSGYEQYF.

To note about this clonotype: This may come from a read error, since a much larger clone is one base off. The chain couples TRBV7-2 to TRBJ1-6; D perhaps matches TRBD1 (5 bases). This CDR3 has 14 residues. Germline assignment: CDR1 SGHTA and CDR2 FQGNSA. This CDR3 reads CASSPPGGLAPLRF. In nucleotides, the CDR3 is TGTGCCAGCAGCCCACCCGGGGGATTGGCACCCCTCCGCTTT. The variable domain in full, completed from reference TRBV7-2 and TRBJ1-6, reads GAGVSQSPSNKVTEKGKDVELRCDPISGHTALYWYRQSLGQGLEFLIYFQGNSAPDKSGLPSDRFSAERTGGSVSTLTIQRTQQEDSAVYLCASSPPGGLAPLRFGNGTRLTVT.

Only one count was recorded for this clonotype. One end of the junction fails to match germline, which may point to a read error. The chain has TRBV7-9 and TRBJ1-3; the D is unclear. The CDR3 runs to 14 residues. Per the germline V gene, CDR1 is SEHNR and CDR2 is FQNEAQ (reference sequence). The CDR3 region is CASSFGAFGDTIYF. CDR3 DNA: TGTGCCAGCAGCTTCGGAGCCTTTGGAGACACCATATATTTT.

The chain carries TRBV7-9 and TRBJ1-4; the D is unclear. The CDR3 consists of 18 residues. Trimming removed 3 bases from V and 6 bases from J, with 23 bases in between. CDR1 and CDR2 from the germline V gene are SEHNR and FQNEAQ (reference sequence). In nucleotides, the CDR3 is TGTGCCAGCAGCTTGTTAGTGGCCCGTCACCTGTCGTATGAAAAACTGTTTTTT. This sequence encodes CASSLLVARHLSYEKLFF.

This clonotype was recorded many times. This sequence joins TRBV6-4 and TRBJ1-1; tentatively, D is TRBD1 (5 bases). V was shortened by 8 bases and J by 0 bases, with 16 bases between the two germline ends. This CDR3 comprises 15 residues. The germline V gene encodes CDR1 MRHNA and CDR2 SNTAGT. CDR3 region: CASLIDGHLNTEAFF. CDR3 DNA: TGTGCCAGCCTTATTGATGGACACCTGAACACTGAAGCTTTCTTT.

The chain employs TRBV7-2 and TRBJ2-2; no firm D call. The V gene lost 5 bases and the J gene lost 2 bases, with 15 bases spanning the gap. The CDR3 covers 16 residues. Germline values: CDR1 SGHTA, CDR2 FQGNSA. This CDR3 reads CASSQVRTLNTGELFF. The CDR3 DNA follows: TGTGCCAGCAGCCAAGTCAGGACCCTCAACACCGGGGAGCTGTTTTTT.

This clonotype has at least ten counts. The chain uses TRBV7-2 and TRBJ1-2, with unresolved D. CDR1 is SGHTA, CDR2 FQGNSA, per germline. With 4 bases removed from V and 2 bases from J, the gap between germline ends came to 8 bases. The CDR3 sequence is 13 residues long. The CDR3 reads CASSSQENYGYTF. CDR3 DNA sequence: TGTGCCAGCAGCTCCCAGGAGAACTATGGCTACACCTTC.

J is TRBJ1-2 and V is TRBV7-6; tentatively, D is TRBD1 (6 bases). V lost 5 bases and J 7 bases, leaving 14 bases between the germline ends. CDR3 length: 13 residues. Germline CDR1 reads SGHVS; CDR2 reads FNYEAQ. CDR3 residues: CASSTGQYGGYTF. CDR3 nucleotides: TGTGCCAGCAGCACAGGACAGTACGGTGGCTACACCTTC.

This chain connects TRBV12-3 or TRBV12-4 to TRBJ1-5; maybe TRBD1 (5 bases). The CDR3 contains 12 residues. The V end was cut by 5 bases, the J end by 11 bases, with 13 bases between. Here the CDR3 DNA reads TGTGCCAGCAGTCAGTTTGGGGGGGCCCAGCATTTT. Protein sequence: CASSQFGGAQHF.

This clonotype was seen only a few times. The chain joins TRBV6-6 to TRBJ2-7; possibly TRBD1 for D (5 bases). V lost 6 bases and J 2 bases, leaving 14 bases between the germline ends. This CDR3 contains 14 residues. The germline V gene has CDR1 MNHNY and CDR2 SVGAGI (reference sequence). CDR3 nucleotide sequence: TGTGCCAGCAGCCCCCGACAGACCACCTACGAGCAGTACTTC. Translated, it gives CASSPRQTTYEQYF.

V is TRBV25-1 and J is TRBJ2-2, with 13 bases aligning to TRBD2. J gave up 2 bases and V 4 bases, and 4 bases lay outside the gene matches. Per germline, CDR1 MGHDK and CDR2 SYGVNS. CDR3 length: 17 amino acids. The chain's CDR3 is CASSAGLAGDNTGELFF. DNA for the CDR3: TGTGCCAGCAGTGCTGGACTAGCGGGAGATAACACCGGGGAGCTGTTTTTT.

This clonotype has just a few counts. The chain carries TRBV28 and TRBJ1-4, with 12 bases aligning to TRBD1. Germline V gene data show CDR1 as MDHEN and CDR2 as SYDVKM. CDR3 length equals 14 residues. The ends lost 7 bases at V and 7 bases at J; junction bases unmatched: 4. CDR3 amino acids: CASIPGQGAEKLFF. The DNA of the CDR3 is TGTGCCAGCATTCCGGGACAGGGGGCTGAAAAACTGTTTTTT.

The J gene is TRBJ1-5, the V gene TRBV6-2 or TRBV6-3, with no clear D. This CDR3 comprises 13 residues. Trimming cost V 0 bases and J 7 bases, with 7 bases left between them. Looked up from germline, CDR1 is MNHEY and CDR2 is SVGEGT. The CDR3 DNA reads TGTGCCAGCAGTTACTCGATCTCGCAGCCCCAGCATTTT. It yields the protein CASSYSISQPQHF.

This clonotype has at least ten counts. CDR3: CASSFDMAGEKLFF. DNA for the CDR3: TGTGCCAGCAGTTTTGACATGGCCGGTGAAAAACTGTTTTTT. V is TRBV12-3 or TRBV12-4 and J is TRBJ1-4; D is unresolved. The ends were cut back, 3 bases at V and 7 bases at J, with 12 bases in the middle. This CDR3 contains 14 residues.

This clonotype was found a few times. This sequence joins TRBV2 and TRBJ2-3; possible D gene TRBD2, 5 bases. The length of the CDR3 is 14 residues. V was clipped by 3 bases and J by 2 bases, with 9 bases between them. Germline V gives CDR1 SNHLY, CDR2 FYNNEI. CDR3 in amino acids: CASSDKAATDTQYF. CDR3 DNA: TGTGCCAGCAGTGACAAAGCGGCCACAGATACGCAGTATTTT.

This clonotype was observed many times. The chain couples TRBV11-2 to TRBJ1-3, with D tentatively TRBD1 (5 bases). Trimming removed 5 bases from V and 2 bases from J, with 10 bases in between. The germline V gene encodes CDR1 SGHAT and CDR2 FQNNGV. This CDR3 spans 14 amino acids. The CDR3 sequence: CASSRGTAGNTIYF. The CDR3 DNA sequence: TGTGCCAGCAGCCGAGGGACGGCTGGAAACACCATATATTTT. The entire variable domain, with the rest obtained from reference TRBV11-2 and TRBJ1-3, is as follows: EAGVAQSPRYKIIEKRQSVAFWCNPISGHATLYWYQQILGQGPKLLIQFQNNGVVDDSQLPKDRFSAERLKGVDSTLKIQPAKLEDSAVYLCASSRGTAGNTIYFGEGSWLTVV.

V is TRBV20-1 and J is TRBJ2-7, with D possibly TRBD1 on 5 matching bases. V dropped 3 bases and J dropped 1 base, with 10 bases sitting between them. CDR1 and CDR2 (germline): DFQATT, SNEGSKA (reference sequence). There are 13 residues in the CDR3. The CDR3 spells CSARGQGSYEQYF. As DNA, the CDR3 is TGCAGTGCTAGGGGGCAGGGTTCCTACGAGCAGTACTTC.

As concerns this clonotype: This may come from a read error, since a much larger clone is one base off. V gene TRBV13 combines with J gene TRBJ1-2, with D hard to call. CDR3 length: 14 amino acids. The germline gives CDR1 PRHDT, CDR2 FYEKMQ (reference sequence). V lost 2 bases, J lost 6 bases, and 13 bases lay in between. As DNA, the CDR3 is TGTGCCAGCAGCTTAAAGTTAGGGTTCCATGGCTACACCTTC. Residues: CASSLKLGFHGYTF.

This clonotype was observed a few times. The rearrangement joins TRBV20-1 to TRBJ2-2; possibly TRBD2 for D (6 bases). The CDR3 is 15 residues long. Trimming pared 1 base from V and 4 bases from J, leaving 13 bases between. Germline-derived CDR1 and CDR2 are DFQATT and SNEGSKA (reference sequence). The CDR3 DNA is TGCAGTGCTAGAGGCCCGGGGGTAGGCACCGGGGAGCTGTTTTTT. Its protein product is CSARGPGVGTGELFF.

The CDR3 sequence is CASKGAAGANVLTF. In DNA, the CDR3 is TGTGCCAGCAAGGGCGCCGCTGGGGCCAACGTCCTGACTTTC. The chain combines TRBV6-5 with TRBJ2-6; no definite D call. V lost 7 bases and J 2 bases, leaving 9 bases between the germline ends. Germline lookup yields CDR1 MNHEY and CDR2 SVGAGI. The CDR3 length is 14 residues.

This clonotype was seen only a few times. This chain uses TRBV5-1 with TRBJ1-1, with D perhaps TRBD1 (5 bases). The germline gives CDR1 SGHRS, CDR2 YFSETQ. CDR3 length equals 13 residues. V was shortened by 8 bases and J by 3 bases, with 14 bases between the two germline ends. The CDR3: CASTAGTDTEAFF. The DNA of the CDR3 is TGCGCCAGTACAGCGGGGACTGACACTGAAGCTTTCTTT.

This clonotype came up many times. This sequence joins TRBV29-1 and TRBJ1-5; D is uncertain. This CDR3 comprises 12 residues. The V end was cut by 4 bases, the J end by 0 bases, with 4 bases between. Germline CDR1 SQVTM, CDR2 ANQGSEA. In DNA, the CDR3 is TGCAGCGTTGGATATAGCAATCAGCCCCAGCATTTT. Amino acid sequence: CSVGYSNQPQHF.

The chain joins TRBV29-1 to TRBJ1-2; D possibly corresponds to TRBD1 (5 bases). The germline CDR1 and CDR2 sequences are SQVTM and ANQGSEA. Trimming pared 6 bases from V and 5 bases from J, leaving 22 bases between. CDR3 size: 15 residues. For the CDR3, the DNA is TGCAGCGTCGGAAGGGACTCGGAGGCGGTTTATGGCTACACCTTC. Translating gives CSVGRDSEAVYGYTF.

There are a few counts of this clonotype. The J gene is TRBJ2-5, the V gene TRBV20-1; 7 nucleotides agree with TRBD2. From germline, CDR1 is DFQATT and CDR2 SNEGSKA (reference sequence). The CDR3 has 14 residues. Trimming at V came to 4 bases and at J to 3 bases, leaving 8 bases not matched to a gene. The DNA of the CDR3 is TGCAGTGCTACGGGACTAACCGGGGAAGAGACCCAGTACTTC. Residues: CSATGLTGEETQYF.

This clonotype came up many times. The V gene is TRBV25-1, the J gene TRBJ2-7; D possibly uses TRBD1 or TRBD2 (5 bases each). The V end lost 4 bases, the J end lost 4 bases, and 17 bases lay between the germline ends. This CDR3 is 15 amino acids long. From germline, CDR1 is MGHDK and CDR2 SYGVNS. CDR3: CASSARSGTSYEQYF. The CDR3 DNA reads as TGTGCCAGCAGTGCGCGTTCCGGGACCAGTTACGAGCAGTACTTC.

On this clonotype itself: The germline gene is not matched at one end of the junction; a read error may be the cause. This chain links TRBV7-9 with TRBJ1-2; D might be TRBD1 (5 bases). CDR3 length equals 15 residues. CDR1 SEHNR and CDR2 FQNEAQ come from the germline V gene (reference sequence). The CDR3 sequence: CATSLGTDLNYGYTF. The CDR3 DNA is TGTGCCACCAGCCTTGGGACGGACCTTAACTATGGCTACACCTTC.

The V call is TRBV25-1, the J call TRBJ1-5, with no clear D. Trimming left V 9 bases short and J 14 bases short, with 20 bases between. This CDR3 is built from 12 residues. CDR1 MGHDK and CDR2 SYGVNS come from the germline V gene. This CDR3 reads CASARIEQSEHF. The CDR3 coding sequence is TGTGCCAGTGCTAGAATAGAACAATCAGAGCATTTT. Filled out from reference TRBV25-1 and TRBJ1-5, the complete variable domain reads EADIYQTPRYLVIGTGKKITLECSQTMGHDKMYWYQQDPGMELHLIHYSYGVNSTEKGDLSSESTVSRIRTEHFPLTLESARPSHTSQYLCASARIEQSEHFGDGTRLSIL.

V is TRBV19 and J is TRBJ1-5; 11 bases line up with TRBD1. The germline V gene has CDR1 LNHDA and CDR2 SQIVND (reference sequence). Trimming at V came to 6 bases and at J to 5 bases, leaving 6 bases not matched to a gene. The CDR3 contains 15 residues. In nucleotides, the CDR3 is TGTGCCAGTAGGGTTTGGACAGGGGGCGATCAGCCCCAGCATTTT. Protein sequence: CASRVWTGGDQPQHF.

CDR3 sequence (DNA): TGTGCCAGCAGTTTTGAGGGGACAGGGGGCGTAGAACTGTTTTTT. This gives the protein CASSFEGTGGVELFF. The chain combines TRBV12-3 or TRBV12-4 with TRBJ1-4, with 12 bases fitting TRBD1. This CDR3 has 15 residues. Germline trimming cut 3 bases from V and 12 bases from J; bases unmatched to any gene: 8.

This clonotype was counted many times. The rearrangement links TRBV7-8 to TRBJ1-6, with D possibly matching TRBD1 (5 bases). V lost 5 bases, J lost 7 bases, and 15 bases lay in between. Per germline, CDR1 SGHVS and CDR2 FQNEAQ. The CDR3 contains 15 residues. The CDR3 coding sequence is TGTGCCAGCAGCCCCTCCCGGGGGAAAAATTCACCCCTCCACTTT. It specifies CASSPSRGKNSPLHF.